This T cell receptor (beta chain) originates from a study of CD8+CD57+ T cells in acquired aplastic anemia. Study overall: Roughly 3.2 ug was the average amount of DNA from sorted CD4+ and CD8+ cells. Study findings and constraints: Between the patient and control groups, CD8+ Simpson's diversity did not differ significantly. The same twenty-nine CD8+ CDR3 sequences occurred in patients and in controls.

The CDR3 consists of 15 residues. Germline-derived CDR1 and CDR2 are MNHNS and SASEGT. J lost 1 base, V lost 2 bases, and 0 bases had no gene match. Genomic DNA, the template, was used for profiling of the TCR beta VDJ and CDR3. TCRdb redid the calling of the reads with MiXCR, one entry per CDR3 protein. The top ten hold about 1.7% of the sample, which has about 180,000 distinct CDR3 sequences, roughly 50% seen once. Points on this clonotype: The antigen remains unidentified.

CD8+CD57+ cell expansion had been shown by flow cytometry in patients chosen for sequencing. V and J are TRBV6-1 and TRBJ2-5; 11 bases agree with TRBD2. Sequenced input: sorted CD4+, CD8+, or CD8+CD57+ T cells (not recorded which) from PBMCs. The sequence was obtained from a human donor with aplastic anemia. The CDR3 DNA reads TGTGCCAGCAGTGAAACTAGCGGGAGCCAAGAGACCCAGTACTTC. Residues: CASSETSGSQETQYF.